These 21 T cell receptor beta chains share one sample of origin, sequenced in a study of cytomegalovirus exposure and HLA in healthy donors. PCR primers comprised 60 Vbeta and 13 Jbeta primers. Repertoires were generated with immunoSEQ multiplex PCR, while TCRdb's copy carries only in-frame clones and drops some. The repertoire includes about 100,000 clones, around 76% of them detected once, and roughly 6.9% sits in the top ten. Sequences were obtained from PBMCs. Receptors were obtained from a man aged 40-49 years in good health and CMV-seropositive.

The chain carries TRBV5-4 and TRBJ2-2; D unresolved. Germline V gene sequence: CDR1 SGHNT, CDR2 YYREEE (reference sequence). Trimming pared 0 bases from V and 0 bases from J, leaving 6 bases between. CDR3 size: 15 residues. In nucleotides, the CDR3 is TGTGCCAGCAGCTTGGACCAGTCGAACACCGGGGAGCTGTTTTTT. Translating it yields CASSLDQSNTGELFF.

This clone was detected a few times. The CDR3 loop reads CASSLTVAKNIQYF. The CDR3 DNA follows: TGCGCCAGCAGCTTGACAGTAGCCAAAAACATTCAGTACTTC. The rearrangement uses TRBV5-1 and TRBJ2-4; D gene ambiguous. Trimming shortened V by 1 base and J by 0 bases, and 5 bases separated the two germline ends. Germline V lookup: CDR1 SGHRS, CDR2 YFSETQ. The CDR3 runs to 14 residues.

The V gene is TRBV7-8, the J gene TRBJ1-2; D gene ambiguous. V lost 5 bases to trimming and J lost 1 base, with 11 bases between them. This CDR3 spans 14 amino acids. Germline V gives CDR1 SGHVS, CDR2 FQNEAQ. The CDR3 here is CASSPSRGNYGYTF. Written as DNA, the CDR3 is TGTGCCAGCAGCCCTAGTCGGGGTAACTATGGCTACACCTTC.

The rearrangement joins TRBV5-1 to TRBJ1-1; 8 bases match TRBD1. Germline V gene lookup returns CDR1 SGHRS and CDR2 YFSETQ. CDR3 length: 15 amino acids. V shed 0 bases, J shed 1 base, and the junction held 2 bases outside the gene matches. Written as DNA, the CDR3 is TGCGCCAGCAGCTTGGACAGGGGGGCGAACACTGAAGCTTTCTTT. Its protein product is CASSLDRGANTEAFF.

The rearrangement links TRBV11-2 to TRBJ2-2; 9 bases match TRBD1. Germline trimming cut 5 bases from V and 0 bases from J; bases unmatched to any gene: 4. The CDR3 covers 16 residues. Germline CDR1 reads SGHAT; CDR2 reads FQNNGV. CDR3 sequence (DNA): TGTGCCAGCAGCCGGACAGGGGATCCGAACACCGGGGAGCTGTTTTTT. Residues: CASSRTGDPNTGELFF.

The chain has TRBV19 and TRBJ1-2, with D possibly matching TRBD1 (5 bases). This CDR3 spans 15 amino acids. Deletions cut 3 bases from V and 4 bases from J, with 15 bases between. Germline assignment: CDR1 LNHDA and CDR2 SQIVND (reference sequence). CDR3 sequence (DNA): TGTGCCAGTAGTATGAAGACCGGGGGTGGCTATGGCTACACCTTC. This sequence encodes CASSMKTGGGYGYTF.

The chain carries TRBV21-1 and TRBJ2-5; the D call TRBD2 from the table was never checked on the DNA. With the DNA end fitting TRBJ2-7 better, the J assignment may be wrong. TRBV21-1 is labeled a pseudogene. This CDR3 is built from 17 residues. CDR3 loop: CASSKAWREVKSYEQYF. The CDR3 coding sequence is TGTGCCAGCAGCAAAGCGTGGCGGGAGGTTAAATCTTACGAGCAGTACTTC.

V and J are TRBV9 and TRBJ2-5; 11 bases map to TRBD1. The CDR3 contains 14 residues. V lost 4 bases, J lost 4 bases, and 3 bases stayed unmatched. Germline lookup yields CDR1 SGDLS and CDR2 YYNGEE. The CDR3 region is CASSHGQGAETQYF. CDR3 coding DNA: TGTGCCAGCAGCCACGGACAGGGGGCAGAGACCCAGTACTTC.

The rearrangement joins TRBV5-6 to TRBJ2-7; the match to TRBD1 covers 9 bases. The germline CDR1 and CDR2 sequences are SGHDT and YYEEEE. The CDR3 spans 15 residues. V trimming: 7 bases; J trimming: 1 base; junction bases outside the gene matches: 9. CDR3 bases: TGTGCCAGCTCCCCGCGGGGGACAGGGTCCTACGAGCAGTACTTC. Protein: CASSPRGTGSYEQYF.

This sequence joins TRBV18 and TRBJ2-7; 10 nucleotides align to TRBD1. The CDR3 loop spans 15 amino acids. Germline V CDR1 and CDR2: KGHSH, LQKENI. J gave up 1 base and V 5 bases, and 5 bases lay outside the gene matches. Here the CDR3 DNA reads TGTGCCAGCTCATCAAGACAGGGGGCATCCTACGAGCAGTACTTC. Protein sequence: CASSSRQGASYEQYF.

V usage is TRBV2 and J usage is TRBJ1-1; D is unclear. The CDR3 runs to 16 residues. CDR1 SNHLY and CDR2 FYNNEI come from the germline V gene. V lost 8 bases, J lost 3 bases, and 22 bases lay in between. CDR3 nucleotides: TGTGCCAGCCCTGTTGCGGGTCACCCCCGGGACACTGAAGCTTTCTTT. Protein: CASPVAGHPRDTEAFF.

The V gene is TRBV4-3, the J gene TRBJ2-7; TRBD1 agrees at 9 bases. The V and J ends lost 1 base and 4 bases, in that order; junction bases with no gene match: 5. This CDR3 has 15 residues. In germline, CDR1 is LGHNA, CDR2 YSLEER. CDR3: CASSQAGTGPYEQYF. As DNA, the CDR3 is TGCGCCAGCAGCCAAGCCGGGACAGGGCCGTACGAGCAGTACTTC.

The chain uses TRBV4-1 and TRBJ2-3, with a possible D match to TRBD1 (6 bases). V dropped 3 bases and J dropped 4 bases, with 14 bases sitting between them. CDR3 length: 15 residues. The V gene's germline CDR1 is MGHRA and CDR2 YSYEKL. The CDR3 DNA is TGCGCCAGCAGCCACAGGGGAACAAATGCAGATACGCAGTATTTT. Residues: CASSHRGTNADTQYF.

The genes are TRBV29-1 and TRBJ2-3; 7 bases line up with TRBD2. Trimming cost V 4 bases and J 6 bases; bases outside gene matches: 16. In germline, CDR1 is SQVTM, CDR2 ANQGSEA. This CDR3 region has 16 residues. This chain's CDR3 is CSVVGRRRESPDTQYF. The CDR3 nucleotides read TGCAGCGTTGTGGGGCGGAGGCGGGAGAGCCCCGATACGCAGTATTTT.

This chain connects TRBV27 to TRBJ2-1, with D possibly being TRBD2 (6 bases). V was trimmed by 6 bases and J by 6 bases, leaving 18 bases between them. Germline V gene data show CDR1 as MNHEY and CDR2 as SMNVEV (reference sequence). The CDR3 length is 15 residues. The CDR3 is CASRPGTLSGNEQFF. The CDR3 DNA is TGTGCCAGCAGGCCCGGGACTCTTTCGGGCAATGAGCAGTTCTTC.

The chain employs TRBV9 and TRBJ2-2; D not certain. Germline loops: CDR1 SGDLS, CDR2 YYNGEE. Trimming cost V 3 bases and J 7 bases, with 10 bases left between them. The CDR3 contains 13 residues. The DNA of the CDR3 is TGTGCCAGCAGCGCCCCAGGAAACGGGGAGCTGTTTTTT. Its translation: CASSAPGNGELFF.

V is TRBV7-8 and J is TRBJ2-3, with D perhaps matching TRBD2 (5 bases). Germline CDR1 reads SGHVS; CDR2 reads FQNEAQ. The V and J ends lost 0 bases and 4 bases respectively, with 11 bases between them. This CDR3 comprises 15 residues. CDR3 DNA sequence: TGTGCCAGCAGCTTAGCGGGTGGGAGATCAGATACGCAGTATTTT. It encodes CASSLAGGRSDTQYF.

The chain joins TRBV28 to TRBJ1-3; no clear D gene. V was shortened by 4 bases and J by 0 bases, with 16 bases between the two germline ends. CDR1 MDHEN and CDR2 SYDVKM come from the germline V gene. The CDR3 runs 17 residues. CDR3 sequence: CASSSPGTLYSGNTIYF. Here the CDR3 DNA reads TGTGCCAGCAGTTCCCCGGGAACGCTTTACTCTGGAAACACCATATATTTT.

This clone showed up just a few times. J is TRBJ1-5 and V is TRBV28; the match to TRBD1 covers 8 bases. The CDR3 has 13 residues. The J segment lost 11 bases and the V segment lost 3 bases, leaving 6 bases of the junction unmatched. Germline CDR1 and CDR2: MDHEN and SYDVKM. The DNA for the CDR3 is TGTGCCAGCAGTTTGGGACAGGCGCCCTCCCAGCATTTT. Its protein product is CASSLGQAPSQHF.

For the CDR3, the DNA is TGTGCCAGCAGTCGCGACAGGGGTCAGGAGACCCAGTACTTC. It specifies CASSRDRGQETQYF. The V call is TRBV27, the J call TRBJ2-5, with 8 bases lining up with TRBD1. The germline gives CDR1 MNHEY, CDR2 SMNVEV (reference sequence). The length of the CDR3 is 14 residues. The ends lost 5 bases at V and 5 bases at J; junction bases unmatched: 7.

The chain uses TRBV5-6 and TRBJ1-2, with 9 nucleotides matching TRBD1. The CDR3 totals 14 residues. Germline V gene lookup returns CDR1 SGHDT and CDR2 YYEEEE. Trimming removed 4 bases from V and 3 bases from J; junction bases left unmatched: 4. The CDR3 reads CASSPGQGYYGYTF. CDR3 DNA: TGTGCCAGCAGCCCTGGACAGGGGTACTATGGCTACACCTTC.